This passage covers 8 T cell receptor beta chains from one sample sequenced in a study of T cells in Graves' hyperthyroidism and ophthalmopathy (dated 2019 in TCRdb). The method behind the library was multiplex PCR. The instrument given in TCRdb is Illumina HiSeq 2000. TCR beta CDR3 regions were amplified from RNA transcripts. A first-round RT-PCR of the TCR CDR3 used the HTBI primer set with the Qiagen OneStep RT-PCR kit. Starting from the raw public reads, TCRdb applied fastp trimming at Q25, assembled clones with MiXCR and retained in-frame beta chains. Every CDR3 protein is listed once, alongside the most common genes and DNA of its rows. In all, the sample holds roughly 380,000 distinct CDR3 sequences, and 19% of those were seen once. In total, the top ten clones hold 3% to 4.5% of the sample. Sequencing was performed on blood. These receptors came from a woman under 30 with Graves' hyperthyroidism.

This clonotype came up a few times. V is TRBV2 and J is TRBJ2-1; TRBD2 matches 12 bases. CDR3 length: 15 residues. Germline CDR1 and CDR2: SNHLY and FYNNEI. The J segment lost 6 bases and the V segment lost 6 bases, leaving 6 bases of the junction unmatched. The CDR3 is CASRSWTSGTNEQFF. The DNA for the CDR3 is TGTGCCAGCAGGAGTTGGACTAGCGGGACCAATGAGCAGTTCTTC.

The V and J genes are TRBV7-8 and TRBJ1-5; 7 bases fit TRBD1. Per germline, CDR1 SGHVS and CDR2 FQNEAQ. V lost 1 base and J lost 6; bases outside the gene matches: 6. This CDR3 spans 15 amino acids. The chain's CDR3 is CASSLVGQVGQPQHF. The CDR3 DNA is TGTGCCAGCAGCTTAGTCGGACAGGTCGGTCAGCCCCAGCATTTT. Filled out from reference TRBV7-8 and TRBJ1-5, the complete variable domain reads GAGVSQSPRYKVAKRGQDVALRCDPISGHVSLFWYQQALGQGPEFLTYFQNEAQLDKSGLPSDRFFAERPEGSVSTLKIQRTQQEDSAVYLCASSLVGQVGQPQHFGDGTRLSIL.

The chain carries TRBV11-2 and TRBJ2-7; D remains ambiguous. The V gene lost 4 bases and the J gene lost 7 bases, with 11 bases spanning the gap. Germline V lookup: CDR1 SGHAT, CDR2 FQNNGV. The CDR3 is 12 residues long. CDR3 nucleotide sequence: TGTGCCAGCAGCTCCGTAGGGTGGGAGCAGTACTTC. Amino acids: CASSSVGWEQYF.

The sample holds many counts of this clonotype. This sequence joins TRBV7-8 and TRBJ1-1; weak D call: TRBD1 (6 bases). The germline V gene encodes CDR1 SGHVS and CDR2 FQNEAQ. There are 15 residues in the CDR3. Trimming took off 5 bases at V and 0 bases at J, with 13 bases between the two ends. As DNA, the CDR3 is TGTGCCAGCAGCCCCACAGGGACTCTGAACACTGAAGCTTTCTTT. It is translated as CASSPTGTLNTEAFF.

This clonotype was observed many times. The chain links TRBV10-2 to TRBJ1-5, with D perhaps TRBD1 (6 bases). The CDR3 runs 15 residues. The germline V gene encodes CDR1 WSHSY and CDR2 SAAADI. With 0 bases removed from V and 2 bases from J, the gap between germline ends came to 8 bases. The CDR3 sequence is CASSESGGGNQPQHF. Written as DNA, the CDR3 is TGCGCCAGCAGTGAGTCAGGGGGGGGCAATCAGCCCCAGCATTTT.

On this clonotype itself: With a much larger clone just one base away, this may be a read error. The genes are TRBV30 and TRBJ1-2; a possible D gene is TRBD1 (6 bases). Germline assignment: CDR1 GTSNPN and CDR2 SVGIG (reference sequence). There are 14 residues in the CDR3. DNA for the CDR3: TGTGTCTGGAGCAGGGGAATTCGGGGCTATGGCTACACCTTC. Its translation is CVWSRGIRGYGYTF.

V and J are TRBV3-1 and TRBJ1-1; D ambiguous. V was cut by 7 bases and J by 4 bases, with 13 bases left in between. From germline, CDR1 is LGHDT and CDR2 YNNKEL (reference sequence). The CDR3 runs to 13 residues. The CDR3 here is CASIDRGGTEAFF. The CDR3 coding sequence is TGTGCCAGCATCGACCGGGGAGGCACTGAAGCTTTCTTT.

In this sample, this clonotype turned up many times. The gene calls are TRBV12-3 or TRBV12-4 and TRBJ1-2; 7 nucleotides agree with TRBD1. V shed 3 bases, J shed 3 bases, and the junction held 4 bases outside the gene matches. The CDR3 contains 14 residues. The CDR3 nucleotides are TGTGCCAGCAGTTTGAGGGGGCGCGACTATGGCTACACCTTC. Translation: CASSLRGRDYGYTF.